Below, 5 T cell receptor beta chains from the same sample are listed, as sequenced in a study of graft-versus-host responses after intestinal transplantation. Sequencing used immunoSEQ multiplex PCR; TCRdb keeps in-frame clones, though not all of them. The sample has 85,000 to 100,000 clones, 91% seen once. These receptors' targets are unknown. The starting material was unstimulated CD4+ T cells sorted from spleen or lymph node cells, obtained before transplant. These receptors were taken from a human donor who was the organ donor for an intestinal transplant.

The chain has TRBV28 and TRBJ1-1; TRBD1 agrees at 8 bases. Germline V lookup: CDR1 MDHEN, CDR2 SYDVKM. The length of the CDR3 is 14 residues. Unmatched junction bases numbered 8, after V lost 6 bases and J lost 5 bases. As DNA, the CDR3 is TGTGCCAGCAGCGCAGGGGGCGCGAGTACTGAAGCTTTCTTT. Encoded protein: CASSAGGASTEAFF.

V and J are TRBV9 and TRBJ2-2, with TRBD1 matching over 10 bases. Germline V gene lookup returns CDR1 SGDLS and CDR2 YYNGEE. Unmatched junction bases numbered 7, after V lost 4 bases and J lost 7 bases. The CDR3 has 15 amino acids. The CDR3 protein is CASSTWTGGIGELFF. In DNA, the CDR3 is TGTGCCAGCAGCACCTGGACAGGGGGGATCGGGGAGCTGTTTTTT.

The CDR3 loop is CASSSVQGYTF. The CDR3 DNA is TGTGCCAGCAGTTCCGTACAGGGCTACACCTTC. This chain uses TRBV28 with TRBJ1-2; D is ambiguous. Trimming removed 4 bases from V and 8 bases from J, with 8 bases in between. Germline V gene data show CDR1 as MDHEN and CDR2 as SYDVKM. CDR3 length: 11 residues.

The chain couples TRBV5-1 to TRBJ2-6; 14 bases fit TRBD2. CDR1 SGHRS and CDR2 YFSETQ come from the germline V gene. The CDR3 has 19 residues. Losses at the gene ends were 4 bases for V and 3 bases for J; bases not matched to a gene: 9. The CDR3: CASSPTGLAGVYGANVLTF. CDR3 nucleotide sequence: TGCGCCAGCAGCCCAACGGGACTAGCGGGAGTCTATGGGGCCAACGTCCTGACTTTC.

J is TRBJ1-1 and V is TRBV7-3; no firm D call. Between the trimmed V and J ends, which lost 5 bases and 3 bases, there was a span of 22 bases. The CDR3 runs 17 residues. Germline CDR1 reads SGHTA; CDR2 reads FQGTGA. The CDR3 sequence: CASSLKGLLGLDTEAFF. CDR3 nucleotide sequence: TGTGCCAGCAGCCTAAAAGGACTCCTAGGGTTAGACACTGAAGCTTTCTTT.